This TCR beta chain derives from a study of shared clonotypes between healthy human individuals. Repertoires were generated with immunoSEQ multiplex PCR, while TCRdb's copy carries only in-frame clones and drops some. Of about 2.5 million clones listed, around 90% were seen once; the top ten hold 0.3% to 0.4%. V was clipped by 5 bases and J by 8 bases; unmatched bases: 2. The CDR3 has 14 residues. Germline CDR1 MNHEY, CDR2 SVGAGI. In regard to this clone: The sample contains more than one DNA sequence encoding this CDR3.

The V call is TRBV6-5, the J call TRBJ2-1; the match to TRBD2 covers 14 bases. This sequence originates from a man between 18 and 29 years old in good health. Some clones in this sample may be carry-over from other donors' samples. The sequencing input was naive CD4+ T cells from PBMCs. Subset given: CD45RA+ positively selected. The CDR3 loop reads CASSRLAGGYEQFF. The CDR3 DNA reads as TGTGCCAGCAGTCGACTAGCGGGAGGGTATGAGCAGTTCTTC.